This T cell receptor (beta chain) was profiled in a study of blood T cell repertoires in COVID-19 (dated by TCRdb to the early 2020s). For context, the study as a whole: Samples from collaborators originated in the United States, Italy and Spain and spanned both the acute and convalescent phases of COVID-19. The prospective study material was composed of cDNA or gDNA derived from T cells, B-cell-depleted T cells, or PBMCs. Subjects who had been exposed to COVID-19, were actively infected with it, or had recovered from it provided the deeply sampled blood TCRbeta repertoires that made up the dataset. A freely available public database, intended as a resource for researchers studying the immune response to SARS-CoV-2, is where the repertoires were released. The samples were drawn from the first 160 participants of the ongoing ImmuneRACE study and from over a thousand subjects provided by 6 global collaborators. The sample metadata nearly always contained a de-identified subject ID, COVID-19 status, age in years and sex. Where available, HLA class I and class II types were taken from metadata supplied by the sample provider and were not determined by assay-based typing.

The CDR3 runs 14 residues from the cysteine to the phenylalanine. Of all the DNA, just the CDR3 is kept, 42 bases in frame from base 1. Trimming takes 4 bases from V and 2 bases from J, and the germline ends sit 10 bases apart. For CDR1 and CDR2, the germline V gene lists LGHNA and YSLEER. The immunoSEQ Assay, a bias-controlled multiplex PCR, was used to amplify TCRbeta CDR3 regions from genomic DNA. The study's processing was this. The number of nucleated cells in each sample was estimated from the amplification of reference gene primers within the assay. To quantify the absolute abundance of each unique TCRbeta CDR3 rearrangement, sequence reads were collapsed and filtered. For each sample, productive Simpson clonality was calculated as the square root of Simpson's diversity index across productive rearrangements. In TCRdb, the immuneACCESS table is reduced to in-frame sequences with V and J assigned. These tables do not hold every clone; where another copy was compared, an unresolved V gene accounts for under half, and the others remain unexplained. That table supplies the V and J calls and clone size; D and trimming were determined from the DNA. The sample has about 160,000 clones on record, around 89% of them singletons. Of the sample, approximately 3% is held by the ten largest clones.

Comments on this clone: The antigen it binds to is not known. The sample holds no much larger clone one base away, and base qualities are not on file.

The collaborating institutions used their own protocols to collect whole blood in K2EDTA tubes. Collaborator samples were shipped for TCRbeta analysis as frozen whole blood, isolated PBMCs, or DNA extracted from either sample type. Beyond this particular receptor, the publication reports: The amount of clinical and demographic metadata varied by source and participant and was provided uncurated.

Material for sequencing was peripheral blood. The chain is made from TRBV4-3 and TRBJ2-3, with no confident D gene call. This TCR derives from a man aged 55 to 70 with acute or convalescent COVID-19. Here is the DNA: TGCGCCAGCAGCCCAGACGTAAACACAGATACGCAGTATTTT. Its protein product is CASSPDVNTDTQYF.